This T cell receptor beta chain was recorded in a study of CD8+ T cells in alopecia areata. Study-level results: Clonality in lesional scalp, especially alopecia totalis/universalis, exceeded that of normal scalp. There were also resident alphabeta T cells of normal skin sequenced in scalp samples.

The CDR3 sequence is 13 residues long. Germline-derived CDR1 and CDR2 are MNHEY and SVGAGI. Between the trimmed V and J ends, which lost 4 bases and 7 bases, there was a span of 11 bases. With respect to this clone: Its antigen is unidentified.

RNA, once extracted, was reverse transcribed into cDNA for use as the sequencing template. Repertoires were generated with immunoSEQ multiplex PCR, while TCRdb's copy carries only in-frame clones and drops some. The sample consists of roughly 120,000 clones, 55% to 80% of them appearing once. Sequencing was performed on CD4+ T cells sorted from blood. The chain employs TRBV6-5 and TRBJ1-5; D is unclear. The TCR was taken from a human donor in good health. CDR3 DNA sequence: TGTGCCAGCAGTTTCACCTTCGGGCAGCCCCAGCATTTT. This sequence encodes CASSFTFGQPQHF.